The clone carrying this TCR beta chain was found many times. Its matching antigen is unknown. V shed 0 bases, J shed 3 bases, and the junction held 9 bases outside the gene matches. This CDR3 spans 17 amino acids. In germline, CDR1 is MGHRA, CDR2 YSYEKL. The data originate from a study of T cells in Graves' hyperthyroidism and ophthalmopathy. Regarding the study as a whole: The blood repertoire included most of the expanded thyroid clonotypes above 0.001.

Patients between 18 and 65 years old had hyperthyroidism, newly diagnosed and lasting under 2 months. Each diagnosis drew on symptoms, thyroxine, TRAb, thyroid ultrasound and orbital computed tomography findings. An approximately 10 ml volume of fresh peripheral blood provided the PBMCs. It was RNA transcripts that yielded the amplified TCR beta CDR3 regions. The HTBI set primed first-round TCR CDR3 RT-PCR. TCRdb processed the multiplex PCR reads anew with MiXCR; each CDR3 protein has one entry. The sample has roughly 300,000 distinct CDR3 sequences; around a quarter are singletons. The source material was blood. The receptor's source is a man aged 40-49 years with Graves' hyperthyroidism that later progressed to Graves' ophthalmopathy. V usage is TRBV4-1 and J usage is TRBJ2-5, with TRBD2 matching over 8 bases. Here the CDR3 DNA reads TGCGCCAGCAGCCAAGATAACTTGGGACTAGGCAAAGAGACCCAGTACTTC. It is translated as CASSQDNLGLGKETQYF.